This TCR beta chain was identified in a study of blood T cell repertoires in COVID-19. Study at large: Donors in the United States, Italy and Spain gave samples during acute or convalescent COVID-19. From T cells, B-cell-depleted T cells, or PBMCs came the material, which was cDNA or gDNA.

In the original analysis: Reference gene primer amplification yielded estimated nucleated cell counts. Profiled with immunoSEQ multiplex PCR; TCRdb holds only in-frame clones, not every one. Clonal size and the V and J genes are those of that table, whereas D and trimming came from the DNA. The sample carries a few hundred thousand clones, around 89% recorded once. CDR1 and CDR2 from the germline V gene are SGHTA and FQGNSA. The CDR3 has 12 amino acids. The V end lost 7 bases, the J end lost 1 base, and 5 bases lay between the germline ends. This sequence joins TRBV7-2 and TRBJ1-3; D remains unclear. Sequencing used peripheral blood. The sequence was collected from a woman aged 40 to 50 with acute or convalescent COVID-19. The CDR3 sequence is CASTPSGNTIYF. CDR3 sequence (DNA): TGTGCCAGCACCCCATCTGGAAACACCATATATTTT.